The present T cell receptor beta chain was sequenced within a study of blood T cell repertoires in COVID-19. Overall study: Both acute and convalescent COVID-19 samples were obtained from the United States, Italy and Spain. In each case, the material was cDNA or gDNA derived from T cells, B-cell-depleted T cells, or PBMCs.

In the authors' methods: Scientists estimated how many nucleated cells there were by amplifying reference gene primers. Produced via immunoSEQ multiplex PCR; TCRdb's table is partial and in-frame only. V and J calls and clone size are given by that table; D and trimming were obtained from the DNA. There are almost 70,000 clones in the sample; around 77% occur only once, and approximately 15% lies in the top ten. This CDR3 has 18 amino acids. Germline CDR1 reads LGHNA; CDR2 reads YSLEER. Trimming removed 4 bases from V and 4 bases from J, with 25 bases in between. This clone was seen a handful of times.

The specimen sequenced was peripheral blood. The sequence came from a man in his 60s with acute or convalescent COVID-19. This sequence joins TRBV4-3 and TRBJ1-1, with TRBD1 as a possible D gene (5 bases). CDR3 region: CASSPRTPPGLGGTEAFF. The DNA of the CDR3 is TGCGCCAGCAGCCCCCGAACTCCCCCTGGGCTGGGGGGCACTGAAGCTTTCTTT.